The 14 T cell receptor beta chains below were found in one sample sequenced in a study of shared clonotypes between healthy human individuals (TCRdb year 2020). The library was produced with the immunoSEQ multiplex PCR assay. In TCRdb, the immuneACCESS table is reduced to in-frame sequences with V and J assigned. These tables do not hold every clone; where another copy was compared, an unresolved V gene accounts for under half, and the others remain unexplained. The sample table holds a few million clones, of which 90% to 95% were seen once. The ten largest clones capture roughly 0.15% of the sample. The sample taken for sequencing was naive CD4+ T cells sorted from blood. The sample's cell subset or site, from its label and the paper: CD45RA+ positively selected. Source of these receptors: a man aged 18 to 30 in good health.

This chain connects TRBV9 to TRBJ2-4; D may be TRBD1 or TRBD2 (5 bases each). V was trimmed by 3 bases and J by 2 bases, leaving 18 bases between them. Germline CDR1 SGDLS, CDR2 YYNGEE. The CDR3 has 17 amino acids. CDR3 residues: CASSERDALGTKNIQYF. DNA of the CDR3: TGTGCCAGCAGCGAGAGGGACGCCCTCGGAACCAAAAACATTCAGTACTTC.

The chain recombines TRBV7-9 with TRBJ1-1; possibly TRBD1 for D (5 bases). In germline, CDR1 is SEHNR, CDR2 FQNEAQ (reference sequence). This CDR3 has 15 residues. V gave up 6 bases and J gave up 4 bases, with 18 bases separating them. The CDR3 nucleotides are TGTGCCAGCAGTATAGAGCAGGGCGCAGTCACTGAAGCTTTCTTT. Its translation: CASSIEQGAVTEAFF.

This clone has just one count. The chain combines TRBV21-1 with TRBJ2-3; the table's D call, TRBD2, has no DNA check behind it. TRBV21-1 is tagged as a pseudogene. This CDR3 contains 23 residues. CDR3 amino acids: CASSKRGFDPGLAGAPSGDTQYF. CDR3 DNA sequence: TGTGCCAGCAGCAAAAGGGGGTTTGACCCGGGACTAGCGGGAGCCCCCTCGGGAGATACGCAGTATTTT.

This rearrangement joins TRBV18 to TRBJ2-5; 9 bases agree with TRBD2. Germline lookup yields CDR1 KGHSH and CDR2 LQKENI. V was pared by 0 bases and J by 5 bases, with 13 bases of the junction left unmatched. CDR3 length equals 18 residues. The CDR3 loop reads CASSPPKASGKEEETQYF. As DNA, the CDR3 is TGTGCCAGCTCACCACCGAAGGCTAGCGGGAAGGAGGAGGAGACCCAGTACTTC.

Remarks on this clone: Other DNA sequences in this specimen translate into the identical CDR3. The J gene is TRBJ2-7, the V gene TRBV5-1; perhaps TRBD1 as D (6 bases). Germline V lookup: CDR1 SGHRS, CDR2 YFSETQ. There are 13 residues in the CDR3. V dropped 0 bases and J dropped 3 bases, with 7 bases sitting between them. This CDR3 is CASSLEGDYEQYF. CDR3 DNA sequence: TGCGCCAGCAGCTTGGAGGGGGACTACGAGCAGTACTTC. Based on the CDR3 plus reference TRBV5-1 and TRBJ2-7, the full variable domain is KAGVTQTPRYLIKTRGQQVTLSCSPISGHRSVSWYQQTPGQGLQFLFEYFSETQRNKGNFPGRFSGRQFSNSRSEMNVSTLELGDSALYLCASSLEGDYEQYFGPGTRLTVT.

The CDR3 protein is CASGLVVSAAYEQYF. Here the CDR3 DNA reads TGTGCTAGTGGTTTGGTGGTTAGCGCCGCCTACGAGCAGTACTTC. This chain links TRBV12-5 with TRBJ2-7; D is possibly TRBD2 (5 bases). Germline lookup yields CDR1 LGHNT and CDR2 FRNRAP. This CDR3 spans 15 amino acids. V dropped 0 bases and J dropped 2 bases, with 11 bases sitting between them.

Written as DNA, the CDR3 is TGTGCCAGCAGTGAAGCACAGGGGGGATCTGGGGCCAACGTCCTGACTTTC. As protein: CASSEAQGGSGANVLTF. This rearrangement joins TRBV2 to TRBJ2-6; 8 nucleotides line up with TRBD1. CDR1 SNHLY and CDR2 FYNNEI come from the germline V gene. The junction had 2 bases not matched to a gene; V was cut back by 0 bases and J by 1 base. This CDR3 spans 17 amino acids.

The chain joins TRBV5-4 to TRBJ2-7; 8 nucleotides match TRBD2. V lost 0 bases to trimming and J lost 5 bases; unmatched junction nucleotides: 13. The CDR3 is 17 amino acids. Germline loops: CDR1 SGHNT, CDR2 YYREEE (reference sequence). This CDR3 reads CASSLASVGLASDEQYF. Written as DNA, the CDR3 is TGTGCCAGCAGCTTGGCCTCGGTTGGACTAGCTAGCGACGAGCAGTACTTC.

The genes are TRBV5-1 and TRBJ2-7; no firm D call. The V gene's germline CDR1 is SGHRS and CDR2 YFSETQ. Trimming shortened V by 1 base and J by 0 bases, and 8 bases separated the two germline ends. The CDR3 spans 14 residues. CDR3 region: CASSLTSSSYEQYF. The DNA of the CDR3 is TGCGCCAGCAGCTTGACGTCTAGCTCCTACGAGCAGTACTTC.

For the CDR3, the DNA is TGTGCCATCAGTGAGCCCGACAGGGCGAGGGGCTACACCTTC. Translated, it gives CAISEPDRARGYTF. The V gene is TRBV10-3, the J gene TRBJ1-2; TRBD1 matches 7 bases. CDR1 is ENHRY and CDR2 is SYGVKD in the germline V gene. The length of the CDR3 is 14 residues. J was trimmed by 8 bases and V by 2 bases; bases with no gene match: 8.

The CDR3 sequence is CASSAASTYEQYF. The CDR3 nucleotides are TGTGCCAGCAGCGCGGCTAGTACCTACGAGCAGTACTTC. The chain has TRBV5-4 and TRBJ2-7, with D hard to call. This CDR3 has 13 amino acids. Trimming shortened V by 4 bases and J by 2 bases, and 10 bases separated the two germline ends. The germline gives CDR1 SGHNT, CDR2 YYREEE (reference sequence).

This CDR3 reads CASSYSQRGEKLFF. The CDR3 nucleotides read TGTGCCAGCAGTTACTCCCAGCGGGGTGAAAAACTGTTTTTT. This chain uses TRBV6-5 with TRBJ1-4, with unresolved D. There are 14 residues in the CDR3. Germline loops: CDR1 MNHEY, CDR2 SVGAGI. The V and J ends lost 0 bases and 7 bases respectively, with 9 bases between them.

CDR3 sequence reads: CASSEAPGASGNTIYF. The CDR3 bases are TGTGCCAGCAGTGAAGCGCCGGGCGCCTCTGGAAACACCATATATTTT. The V call is TRBV2, the J call TRBJ1-3; D is ambiguous. In germline, CDR1 is SNHLY, CDR2 FYNNEI. Trimming removed 0 bases at V and 0 bases at J, with 9 bases between. The CDR3 is 16 residues long.

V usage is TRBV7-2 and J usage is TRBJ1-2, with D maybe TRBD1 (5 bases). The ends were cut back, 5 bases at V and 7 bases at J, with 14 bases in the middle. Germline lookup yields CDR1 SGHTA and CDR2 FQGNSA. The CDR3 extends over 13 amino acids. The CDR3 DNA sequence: TGTGCCAGCAGCACCCAGGGAGGGACTGGCTACACCTTC. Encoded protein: CASSTQGGTGYTF.